The next 9 T cell receptor beta chains were all read from a single sample in a study of T cell responses to AZD1222 COVID-19 vaccine. The repertoire was sequenced with immunoSEQ multiplex PCR; TCRdb's copy has only in-frame clones and lacks some. The data show over 150,000 clones, approximately 86% seen once. The sample consisted of peripheral blood, taken 28 days after the second AZD1222 dose. These receptors originate from an adult who received the AZD1222 COVID-19 vaccine.

The chain carries TRBV3-1 (or the pseudogene TRBV3-2) and TRBJ2-7; the D is unclear. The CDR3 sequence is 14 residues long. The ends were cut back, 4 bases at V and 3 bases at J, with 13 bases in the middle. The V gene's germline CDR1 is LGHDT and CDR2 YNNKEL (reference sequence). CDR3 coding DNA: TGTGCCAGCAGCCCCGCCGGTAGGGTCTACGAGCAGTACTTC. It is translated as CASSPAGRVYEQYF.

This rearrangement joins TRBV19 to TRBJ2-3, with 8 nucleotides matching TRBD2. This CDR3 comprises 16 residues. Germline loops: CDR1 LNHDA, CDR2 SQIVND (reference sequence). Unmatched junction bases numbered 9, after V lost 6 bases and J lost 1 base. CDR3 nucleotide sequence: TGTGCCAGTAGCCCCCAGGGTAGCGGGGGCACAGATACGCAGTATTTT. Translated, it gives CASSPQGSGGTDTQYF.

The chain is built from TRBV4-3 and TRBJ1-2; D gene uncertain. Germline V gives CDR1 LGHNA, CDR2 YSLEER. With 0 bases removed from V and 9 bases from J, the gap between germline ends came to 14 bases. The CDR3 has 14 amino acids. The CDR3 sequence is CASSQDERYRSYTF. The CDR3 DNA is TGCGCCAGCAGCCAAGATGAGAGGTACCGGAGCTACACCTTC.

V usage is TRBV6-4 and J usage is TRBJ1-2; D may be TRBD1 (6 bases). This CDR3 contains 13 residues. Germline V gene lookup returns CDR1 MRHNA and CDR2 SNTAGT. Trimming cost V 2 bases and J 5 bases, with 9 bases left between them. In DNA form, the CDR3 reads TGTGCCAGCAGTGACGGCAGGGGATATGGCTACACCTTC. It translates to CASSDGRGYGYTF.

This clone appeared a few times. The V call is TRBV18, the J call TRBJ1-3; D not certain. The length of the CDR3 is 15 residues. The V and J ends lost 0 bases and 0 bases respectively, with 6 bases between them. Germline V gene sequence: CDR1 KGHSH, CDR2 LQKENI. The chain's CDR3 is CASSPPAVSGNTIYF. In DNA, the CDR3 is TGTGCCAGCTCACCACCCGCAGTCTCTGGAAACACCATATATTTT.

The gene calls are TRBV11-3 and TRBJ1-2, with D perhaps matching TRBD1 (6 bases). The CDR3 runs to 12 residues. The ends were cut back, 8 bases at V and 4 bases at J, with 11 bases in the middle. Germline V lookup: CDR1 SGHNT, CDR2 YENEEA. CDR3 sequence (DNA): TGTGCCAGCTCTAAGGGGGGCTATGGCTACACCTTC. Translation gives CASSKGGYGYTF.

J is TRBJ2-7 and V is TRBV28, with D possibly being TRBD2 (6 bases). The V end was cut by 6 bases, the J end by 6 bases, with 15 bases between. Germline CDR1 and CDR2: MDHEN and SYDVKM. The CDR3 extends over 13 amino acids. The CDR3: CASRSSGTGEQYF. The CDR3 coding sequence is TGTGCCAGCAGGTCCTCGGGGACTGGCGAGCAGTACTTC. Supplemented by reference TRBV28 and TRBJ2-7, the full variable domain reads DVKVTQSSRYLVKRTGEKVFLECVQDMDHENMFWYRQDPGLGLRLIYFSYDVKMKEKGDIPEGYSVSREKKERFSLILESASTNQTSMYLCASRSSGTGEQYFGPGTRLTVT.

This chain joins TRBV5-5 and TRBJ2-2, with 7 nucleotides matching TRBD2. Germline CDR1 reads SGHKS; CDR2 reads YYEKEE (reference sequence). The CDR3 loop spans 16 amino acids. V lost 0 bases and J lost 3; bases outside the gene matches: 5. DNA for the CDR3: TGTGCCAGCAGCTTGGTAGCTAGCGGCTACACCGGGGAGCTGTTTTTT. This encodes CASSLVASGYTGELFF.

V usage is TRBV6-1 and J usage is TRBJ1-6, with D uncertain. Trimming pared 0 bases from V and 1 base from J, leaving 16 bases between. Germline V gives CDR1 MNHNS, CDR2 SASEGT. The CDR3 runs 19 residues. The CDR3 bases are TGTGCCAGCAGTGAAGCGGTAGGGTCCGTGGGGTCCTATAATTCACCCCTCCACTTT. It is translated as CASSEAVGSVGSYNSPLHF.